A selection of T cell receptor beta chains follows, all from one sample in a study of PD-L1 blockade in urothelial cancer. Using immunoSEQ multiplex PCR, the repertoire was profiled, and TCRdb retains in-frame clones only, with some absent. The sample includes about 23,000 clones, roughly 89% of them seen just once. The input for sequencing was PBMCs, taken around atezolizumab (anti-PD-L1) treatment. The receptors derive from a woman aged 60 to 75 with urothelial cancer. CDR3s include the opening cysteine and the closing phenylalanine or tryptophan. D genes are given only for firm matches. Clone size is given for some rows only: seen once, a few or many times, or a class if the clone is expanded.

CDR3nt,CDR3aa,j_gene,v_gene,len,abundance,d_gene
TGTGCCAGCAGCTACCAAGGGGGCAGGTACGAGCAGTACTTC,CASSYQGGRYEQYF,TRBJ2-7,TRBV7-6,14,-,TRBD1
TGTGCCAGCAGTTTATTATTTCTTCGGGGCGGGACAGCCCCCTACGAGCAGTACTTC,CASSLLFLRGGTAPYEQYF,TRBJ2-7,TRBV28,19,-,-
TGTGCCAGCTATCAACTCACAGGGGGCTTGTACGAGCAGTACTTC,CASYQLTGGLYEQYF,TRBJ2-7,TRBV27,15,-,TRBD1
TGTGCCAGCAGCCCGGGACTGCAGGAGGAAAAACTGTTTTTT,CASSPGLQEEKLFF,TRBJ1-4,TRBV9,14,-,-
TGTGCCAGTAGTATTAACAGGGCGAGAGGAGAAGCTTTCTTT,CASSINRARGEAFF,TRBJ1-1,TRBV19,14,-,-
TGCGCCAGCAGCGAGACAGGGGACTATGGCTACACCTTC,CASSETGDYGYTF,TRBJ1-2,TRBV5-1,13,-,TRBD1
TGTGCCACCCGGACAGAGAGCAATGAAAAACTGTTTTTT,CATRTESNEKLFF,TRBJ1-4,TRBV10-3,13,-,-
TGTGCCAGCGGGGAGGGGCGGTTCTCCTACAATGAGCAGTTCTTC,CASGEGRFSYNEQFF,TRBJ2-1,TRBV7-2,15,-,TRBD2
TGTGCCAGTAGTATTCCGGAGGAGAGCAATGGCTACACCTTC,CASSIPEESNGYTF,TRBJ1-2,TRBV19,14,few,-
TGTGCCAGCTCACCCACAGGGAACGAGCAGTACTTC,CASSPTGNEQYF,TRBJ2-7,TRBV18,12,-,-
TGTGCCAGTAGCAGGGACACAGGACTAGCGGTGAGCTCCTACGAGCAGTACTTC,CASSRDTGLAVSSYEQYF,TRBJ2-7,TRBV19,18,-,TRBD2
TGTGCCAGCAGCTGGGACAGCAACACCGGGGAGCTGTTTTTT,CASSWDSNTGELFF,TRBJ2-2,TRBV11-3,14,-,TRBD1
TGTGCCAGCAGCCTATACAGGGGTGGGGACACTGAAGCTTTCTTT,CASSLYRGGDTEAFF,TRBJ1-1,TRBV7-7,15,few,TRBD1
TGCGCCAGCAGCTTGGAGGGACTAGCGGCGCAACCCTCCTACAATGAGCAGTTCTTC,CASSLEGLAAQPSYNEQFF,TRBJ2-1,TRBV5-1,19,-,TRBD2
TGTGCCAGTAGTTTTCCACAGGGCCAAAAAGCTTTCTTT,CASSFPQGQKAFF,TRBJ1-1,TRBV19,13,-,-
TGTGCCAGCAGTGAACCCCCCCCCTACTATGGCTACACCTTC,CASSEPPPYYGYTF,TRBJ1-2,TRBV2,14,-,-
TGTGCCAGCAGCCCCGGGACAGGGGGCGTCAAGACCCAGTACTTC,CASSPGTGGVKTQYF,TRBJ2-5,TRBV7-6,15,-,TRBD1
TGCAGCGTTGAGGCGCGGGACAGGGGCTCCTACGAGCAGTACTTC,CSVEARDRGSYEQYF,TRBJ2-7,TRBV29-1,15,once,TRBD1
TGTGCCAGTAGTGGGGAGGAGCGAGATACGCAGTATTTT,CASSGEERDTQYF,TRBJ2-3,TRBV19,13,-,-
TGCGCCAGCAGCCCCCAAGGACTGGAACAAGAGACCCAGTACTTC,CASSPQGLEQETQYF,TRBJ2-5,TRBV5-1,15,-,-
TGTGCCAGCAGCTCAACAGGGACAGTCCACAATTCACCCCTCCACTTT,CASSSTGTVHNSPLHF,TRBJ1-6,TRBV5-5,16,-,TRBD1
TGTGCCAGCAGTCCGGGGGGGGGAGCTCAGCCCCAGCATTTT,CASSPGGGAQPQHF,TRBJ1-5,TRBV27,14,-,-
TGTGCCAGCAGCTTCCTAGCGGGGGGGCACTATGAGCAGTTCTTC,CASSFLAGGHYEQFF,TRBJ2-1,TRBV11-2,15,-,TRBD2
TGTGCCAGCAGTCTCAGCTCTGGAAACACCATATATTTT,CASSLSSGNTIYF,TRBJ1-3,TRBV28,13,-,-
TGTGCCTGGTCTGGACAGAGCTCTGGAAACACCATATATTTT,CAWSGQSSGNTIYF,TRBJ1-3,TRBV5-6,14,-,-
TGTGCCAGCTCGCCGCTAGGGGGCGGAGAGACCCAGTACTTC,CASSPLGGGETQYF,TRBJ2-5,TRBV18,14,-,TRBD1
TGTGCCAGCTCACGGGGAGAGAACACTGAAGCTTTCTTT,CASSRGENTEAFF,TRBJ1-1,TRBV18,13,-,-
TGTGCCAGCATCTCACTAGCGCTCAAGTACGAGCAGTACTTC,CASISLALKYEQYF,TRBJ2-7,TRBV2,14,-,TRBD2
TGTGCCAGCAGCGAAGGACAGAGCACAGATACGCAGTATTTT,CASSEGQSTDTQYF,TRBJ2-3,TRBV7-3,14,-,-
TGTGCCAGCAGGCGAAGAAATACGCAGTATTTT,CASRRRNTQYF,TRBJ2-3,TRBV28,11,-,-
TGTGCCAGCAGCCCCAGGAAGCGGGAGCCTCACGAGCAGTACTTC,CASSPRKREPHEQYF,TRBJ2-7,TRBV21-1,15,-,-
TGTGCCAGCAGCCAAAGGACAGGGTGGGAGCAGTACTTC,CASSQRTGWEQYF,TRBJ2-7,TRBV9,13,once,TRBD1
TGTGCCAGCAGCGTAGATGATAGCGGGGGATACGAGCAGTACTTC,CASSVDDSGGYEQYF,TRBJ2-7,TRBV9,15,-,TRBD2
TGTGCCAGTAGTCCCCGGACAGCACGAGAAGCTTTCTTT,CASSPRTAREAFF,TRBJ1-1,TRBV19,13,-,-
TGTGCCACCAGCAGAGAAGCGGGGGGATCCACAGATACGCAGTATTTT,CATSREAGGSTDTQYF,TRBJ2-3,TRBV15,16,-,TRBD2
TGCGCCAGCAGCCAAGATCTCAAGCGGGGGGGCATCCCAGATACGCAGTATTTT,CASSQDLKRGGIPDTQYF,TRBJ2-3,TRBV4-3,18,-,TRBD2
TGTGCCAGCAGCAATATAGGGACAGATAAGTATTTT,CASSNIGTDKYF,TRBJ2-3,TRBV21-1,12,once,-
TGCAGCGTTGGGGTTACTAGCGGGAGTTTCACAGATACGCAGTATTTT,CSVGVTSGSFTDTQYF,TRBJ2-3,TRBV29-1,16,-,TRBD2
TGTGCCAGCAGCTTGTTGGGGACAGGGACCTTTGATAACGAGCAGTACTTC,CASSLLGTGTFDNEQYF,TRBJ2-7,TRBV5-6,17,-,TRBD1
TGTGCCAGCAGCCTAGCGGAGGATAATGAGCAGTTCTTC,CASSLAEDNEQFF,TRBJ2-1,TRBV9,13,-,TRBD2
TGTGCCAGCAGTTTATATATGAACACTGAAGCTTTCTTT,CASSLYMNTEAFF,TRBJ1-1,TRBV28,13,-,-
TGCGCCAGCAGCTTTACTACGAACACCGGGGAGCTGTTTTTT,CASSFTTNTGELFF,TRBJ2-2,TRBV5-1,14,-,-
TGTGCCAGCAGCTTAGGCTTAAGGGGAGGGGCAGATACGCAGTATTTT,CASSLGLRGGADTQYF,TRBJ2-3,TRBV7-3,16,-,TRBD2
TGTGCCACCGAACCGGGGAGCAATCAGCCCCAGCATTTT,CATEPGSNQPQHF,TRBJ1-5,TRBV6-1,13,-,-
TGCAGCGTTGTTACTTCCCCGGGGGAGCAGTACTTC,CSVVTSPGEQYF,TRBJ2-7,TRBV29-1,12,once,-
TGTGCCAGCAGCTTAGGGGTGGCGGTCTCCTACGAGCAGTACTTC,CASSLGVAVSYEQYF,TRBJ2-7,TRBV7-2,15,-,-
TGTGCCAGCAGCTTCGACAGCTCTTTTCTGTTCTTC,CASSFDSSFLFF,TRBJ2-1,TRBV7-3,12,-,-
TGTGCCAGTAGTATCGCTAGCGGGAGAGGAGAGACCCAGTACTTC,CASSIASGRGETQYF,TRBJ2-5,TRBV19,15,-,TRBD2
TGTGCCAGCAGCCAAATCGGGGGGTTTCCCGGGGAGCTGTTTTTT,CASSQIGGFPGELFF,TRBJ2-2,TRBV14,15,-,TRBD2
TGTGCCAGCAAAAGGCCAGGGAACACTGAAGCTTTCTTT,CASKRPGNTEAFF,TRBJ1-1,TRBV25-1,13,-,-
TGTGCCAGCAATGGGCGGGCCGATGAAAAACTGTTTTTT,CASNGRADEKLFF,TRBJ1-4,TRBV2,13,-,-
TGCGCCAGCAGCTCACGACAGGGTTTCACCGGGGAGCTGTTTTTT,CASSSRQGFTGELFF,TRBJ2-2,TRBV5-1,15,-,TRBD1
TGTGCCAGCAGCCCTCTTAGCGGGAGATTGACAGATACGCAGTATTTT,CASSPLSGRLTDTQYF,TRBJ2-3,TRBV7-9,16,few,TRBD2
TGCGCCAGCAGCTTGGCCGGGAATCTCTTTCAAGAGACCCAGTACTTC,CASSLAGNLFQETQYF,TRBJ2-5,TRBV5-1,16,-,-
TGTGCCAGCACTCCAAACATGGGGCGGGGGAACACCGGGGAGCTGTTTTTT,CASTPNMGRGNTGELFF,TRBJ2-2,TRBV9,17,-,-
TGTGCCAGAGGGACAGCCTACAATGAGCAGTTCTTC,CARGTAYNEQFF,TRBJ2-1,TRBV7-5,12,-,-